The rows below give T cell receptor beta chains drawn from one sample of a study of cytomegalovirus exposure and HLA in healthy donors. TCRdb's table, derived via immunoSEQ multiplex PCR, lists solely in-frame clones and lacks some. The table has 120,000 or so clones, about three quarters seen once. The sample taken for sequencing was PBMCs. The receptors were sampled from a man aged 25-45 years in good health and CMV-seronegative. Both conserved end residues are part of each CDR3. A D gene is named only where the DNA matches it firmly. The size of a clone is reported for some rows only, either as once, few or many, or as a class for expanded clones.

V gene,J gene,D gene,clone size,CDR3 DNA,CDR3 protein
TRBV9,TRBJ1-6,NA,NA,TGTGCCAGCAGCATCCGGACAGAACTTGTGGGTATTCCCCTCCACTTT,CASSIRTELVGIPLHF
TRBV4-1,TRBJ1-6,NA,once,TGCGCCAGCAGCCAAGGTCAAGGGGGGGAATTCACCCTCCACTTT,CASSQGQGGEFTLHF
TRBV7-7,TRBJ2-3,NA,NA,TGTGCTAGCAGCTCGGGGAACCCCACAGATACGCAGTATTTT,CASSSGNPTDTQYF
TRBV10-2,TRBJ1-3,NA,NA,TGCGCCAGCAGTGAGACGGGGGGCAGGGGAAACACCATATATTTT,CASSETGGRGNTIYF
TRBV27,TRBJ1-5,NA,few,TGTGCCAGCACCATAGGGGGCAATCAGCCCCAGCATTTT,CASTIGGNQPQHF
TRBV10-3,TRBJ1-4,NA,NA,TGTGCCACCCGGGACTCTCTGGGGGAAAAACTGTTTTTT,CATRDSLGEKLFF
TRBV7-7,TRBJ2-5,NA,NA,TGTGCTAGCAGCCCCCGTTTGAGGGACCAAGAGACCCAGTACTTC,CASSPRLRDQETQYF
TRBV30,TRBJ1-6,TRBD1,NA,TGTGCCTGGACGACCGCCCCGGGACAGGGTCATGTTGGGTATTCACCCCTCCACTTT,CAWTTAPGQGHVGYSPLHF
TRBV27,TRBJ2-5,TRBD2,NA,TGTGCCAGCAGTCCGGGACTAAGAGAGACCCAGTACTTC,CASSPGLRETQYF
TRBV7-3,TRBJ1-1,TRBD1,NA,TGTGCCAGCAGCTTGCGCCGGGACAGCGCCCAAGCTTTCTTT,CASSLRRDSAQAFF
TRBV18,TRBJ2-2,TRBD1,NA,TGTGCCAGCTCACCAGGCCAGGGGGCTCCCACCGGGGAGCTGTTTTTT,CASSPGQGAPTGELFF
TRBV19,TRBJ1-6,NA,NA,TGTGCCAGTAGTCCATTGGACAGAGATAATTCACCCCTCCACTTT,CASSPLDRDNSPLHF
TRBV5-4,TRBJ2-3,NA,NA,TGTGCCAGCAGCTCTAACTCCCGAAAAGATACGCAGTATTTT,CASSSNSRKDTQYF
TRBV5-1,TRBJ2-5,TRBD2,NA,TGCGCCAGCAGCTTGGGAGAAACTAGCGGGGCCGGGGAGACCCAGTACTTC,CASSLGETSGAGETQYF
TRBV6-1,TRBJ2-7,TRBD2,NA,TGTGCCAGCAGTGAATGGGGAACTAGCGGGAGCTCCTACGAGCAGTACTTC,CASSEWGTSGSSYEQYF
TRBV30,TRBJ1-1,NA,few,TGTGCCTGGGCGGGGACGACTAACACTGAAGCTTTCTTT,CAWAGTTNTEAFF
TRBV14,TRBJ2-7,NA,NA,TGTGCCAGCAGCCAACTCGGCTACGAGCAGTACTTC,CASSQLGYEQYF